The 27 T cell receptor beta chains given below trace back to one sample, sequenced in a study of Graves' ophthalmopathy and Graves' hyperthyroidism. The TCR beta CDR3 regions underwent amplification from RNA transcripts. HTBI-primed RT-PCR formed the first round, and a multiplex PCR formed the second. TCRdb recomputed calls from the multiplex PCR reads with MiXCR, one row per CDR3 protein. The sample has 900,000 to 1,200,000 distinct CDR3 sequences; about 38% are singletons. The specimen was peripheral blood or thyroid tissue (not recorded which). The source of these receptors is an adult man with Graves' hyperthyroidism.

This clonotype occurred many times. The V gene is TRBV9, the J gene TRBJ2-7, with D perhaps matching TRBD1 (6 bases). The V gene lost 0 bases and the J gene lost 0 bases, with 13 bases spanning the gap. Per germline, CDR1 SGDLS and CDR2 YYNGEE. There are 16 residues in the CDR3. In nucleotides, the CDR3 is TGTGCCAGCAGCGTAGAGCCCACAGGGCGCTCCTACGAGCAGTACTTC. Its protein is CASSVEPTGRSYEQYF.

The gene calls are TRBV10-3 and TRBJ1-5, with D hard to call. CDR1 is ENHRY and CDR2 is SYGVKD in the germline V gene. With 1 base removed from V and 5 bases from J, the gap between germline ends came to 9 bases. The CDR3 totals 14 residues. The CDR3 sequence is CAISELDGYQPQHF. As DNA, the CDR3 is TGTGCCATCAGTGAGTTAGACGGTTATCAGCCCCAGCATTTT.

This clonotype was recorded at least ten times. The chain is built from TRBV10-3 and TRBJ2-7; D is undetermined. The CDR3 covers 13 residues. The V end lost 5 bases, the J end lost 6 bases, and 14 bases lay between the germline ends. Looked up from germline, CDR1 is ENHRY and CDR2 is SYGVKD. The CDR3 loop reads CAISPSRDAEQYF. The CDR3 DNA follows: TGTGCCATCAGTCCCTCTAGAGATGCCGAGCAGTACTTC.

This clonotype was observed a handful of times. This chain connects TRBV2 to TRBJ2-7; 8 bases fit TRBD2. Losses at the gene ends were 6 bases for V and 3 bases for J; bases not matched to a gene: 10. The germline CDR1 and CDR2 sequences are SNHLY and FYNNEI. The CDR3 sequence is 15 residues long. As DNA, the CDR3 is TGTGCCAGCAGGGAACGTCCAGCGGGGGACTACGAGCAGTACTTC. It is translated as CASRERPAGDYEQYF.

With regard to this clonotype: This may arise from a read error, as a much more abundant clone is one base away. The V call is TRBV5-1, the J call TRBJ1-2; D call uncertain. Trimming removed 1 base from V and 4 bases from J, with 17 bases in between. Germline values: CDR1 SGHRS, CDR2 YFSETQ. This CDR3 is built from 16 residues. The CDR3 loop is CASSLYRSWQIYGYTF. The CDR3 nucleotides are TGCGCCAGCAGCTTGTATAGAAGTTGGCAGATCTATGGCTACACCTTC.

This clonotype was picked up many times. The V gene is TRBV7-9, the J gene TRBJ1-1; D perhaps matches TRBD1 (5 bases). Deletions cut 1 base from V and 0 bases from J, with 12 bases between. Germline V lookup: CDR1 SEHNR, CDR2 FQNEAQ (reference sequence). This CDR3 spans 16 amino acids. The CDR3 spells CASSLVSGGVNTEAFF. The DNA for the CDR3 is TGTGCCAGCAGCTTAGTGTCCGGGGGGGTGAACACTGAAGCTTTCTTT.

This clonotype was seen many times. The genes are TRBV12-3 or TRBV12-4 and TRBJ1-5, with a tentative D call TRBD1 (5 bases). Trimming took 3 bases from V and 7 from J, leaving 10 bases between them. CDR3 length equals 13 residues. CDR3 bases: TGTGCCAGCAGTTTGAGAGGGGAGCAGCCCCAGCATTTT. It is translated as CASSLRGEQPQHF.

This clonotype was found many times. The V call is TRBV24-1, the J call TRBJ1-2; D is perhaps TRBD1 (5 bases). This CDR3 comprises 13 residues. V dropped 4 bases and J dropped 4 bases, with 9 bases sitting between them. In germline, CDR1 is KGHDR, CDR2 SFDVKD. CDR3 in DNA: TGTGCCACCAGTGACGGGGCGAGCTATGGCTACACCTTC. This encodes CATSDGASYGYTF.

This clonotype appeared once. This sequence joins TRBV7-2 and TRBJ2-5, with 7 bases that match TRBD2. Germline CDR1 and CDR2: SGHTA and FQGNSA. The CDR3 covers 16 residues. J lost 3 bases, V lost 4 bases, and 11 bases had no gene match. CDR3: CASSSRDSSGEETQYF. CDR3 in DNA: TGTGCCAGCAGCTCCCGGGACTCGAGCGGGGAAGAGACCCAGTACTTC.

There are a few counts of this clonotype. The V call is TRBV24-1, the J call TRBJ2-5, with D hard to call. CDR1 and CDR2 (germline): KGHDR, SFDVKD. The CDR3 spans 13 residues. Deletions cut 10 bases from V and 0 bases from J, with 11 bases between. The DNA of the CDR3 is TGTGCCACGGGAACCCGGTACCAAGAGACCCAGTACTTC. Protein product: CATGTRYQETQYF.

The chain carries TRBV11-2 and TRBJ1-3; tentative D call: TRBD1 (5 bases). Germline CDR1 SGHAT, CDR2 FQNNGV. The CDR3 consists of 16 residues. V lost 5 bases to trimming and J lost 5 bases, with 19 bases between them. CDR3 residues: CASSPTGTSGRNTIYF. In DNA form, the CDR3 reads TGTGCCAGCAGCCCTACCGGGACCTCTGGGCGAAACACCATATATTTT.

The count of this clonotype is one. This CDR3 reads CASISDGFGNNYGYTF. CDR3 nucleotide sequence: TGTGCCAGCATAAGTGACGGTTTTGGGAATAACTATGGCTACACCTTC. The chain couples TRBV6-2 or TRBV6-3 to TRBJ1-2; D remains unclear. The germline V gene encodes CDR1 MNHEY and CDR2 SVGEGT. This CDR3 is built from 16 residues. Trimming stripped 7 bases from V and 1 base from J, with 19 bases between.

The chain joins TRBV25-1 to TRBJ2-1, with 7 bases identical to TRBD2. The V gene end was trimmed by 6 bases and the J gene end by 2 bases; junction bases not matched to a gene: 10. Germline CDR1 MGHDK, CDR2 SYGVNS. This CDR3 is 16 amino acids long. This CDR3 reads CASSLGGGNAYNEQFF. The CDR3, as DNA: TGTGCCAGCAGCTTAGGCGGGGGAAACGCCTACAATGAGCAGTTCTTC.

This clonotype was recorded many times. The rearrangement links TRBV29-1 to TRBJ1-1; TRBD1 might be the D (5 bases). CDR3 length: 16 residues. Per germline, CDR1 SQVTM and CDR2 ANQGSEA. Trimming shortened V by 0 bases and J by 2 bases, and 16 bases separated the two germline ends. The DNA for the CDR3 is TGCAGCGTTGAAGATTCTAGGGGCCCCCTAAACACTGAAGCTTTCTTT. This encodes CSVEDSRGPLNTEAFF.

V is TRBV30 and J is TRBJ1-1; TRBD1 aligns across 9 bases. CDR3 length equals 16 residues. The ends lost 3 bases at V and 6 bases at J; junction bases unmatched: 14. In germline, CDR1 is GTSNPN, CDR2 SVGIG (reference sequence). The CDR3 sequence is CAWRKGGTGTSPEAFF. The CDR3 DNA reads as TGTGCCTGGAGAAAGGGTGGGACAGGGACCAGCCCTGAAGCTTTCTTT.

The V gene is TRBV12-3 or TRBV12-4, the J gene TRBJ1-1; TRBD1 aligns across 8 bases. This CDR3 is 16 amino acids long. The junction had 14 bases not matched to a gene; V was cut back by 5 bases and J by 6 bases. CDR3 bases: TGTGCCAGCAGTCCACAGGGGGGGTGGGCTATCGCTGAAGCTTTCTTT. It specifies CASSPQGGWAIAEAFF.

This clonotype appeared a few times. This sequence joins TRBV12-3 or TRBV12-4 and TRBJ2-2, with 7 bases fitting TRBD2. V was clipped by 7 bases and J by 4 bases; unmatched bases: 12. This CDR3 has 16 amino acids. CDR3 amino acids: CASTLTGGVSTGELFF. Written as DNA, the CDR3 is TGTGCCAGCACCCTCACGGGGGGAGTGAGCACCGGGGAGCTGTTTTTT.

Comments on this clonotype: An end of the junction does not agree with germline; a read error may underlie this. The chain combines TRBV10-3 with TRBJ2-7; 8 bases are shared with TRBD1. Germline V gene data show CDR1 as ENHRY and CDR2 as SYGVKD. This CDR3 has 15 residues. The CDR3 sequence is CASSYSGGASYEQYF. Written as DNA, the CDR3 is TGTGCCAGCAGTTACTCAGGGGGCGCCTCCTACGAGCAGTACTTC.

The chain joins TRBV7-3 to TRBJ2-7, with D uncertain. Trimming stripped 6 bases from V and 5 bases from J, with 20 bases between. CDR1 is SGHTA, CDR2 FQGTGA, per germline. The CDR3 runs 15 residues. CDR3 region: CASRSGSFPGNEQYF. The DNA of the CDR3 is TGTGCCAGCAGATCAGGATCCTTCCCGGGCAACGAGCAGTACTTC.

This clonotype was detected ten times or more. The V and J genes are TRBV7-2 and TRBJ1-4; 7 bases line up with TRBD1. The CDR3 covers 15 residues. The ends lost 5 bases at V and 8 bases at J; junction bases unmatched: 11. Germline V gene data show CDR1 as SGHTA and CDR2 as FQGNSA. This CDR3 is CASSPRQGRREKLFF. The DNA of the CDR3 is TGTGCCAGCAGCCCAAGACAGGGCCGGAGGGAAAAACTGTTTTTT.

The chain employs TRBV2 and TRBJ1-2; the D gene is possibly TRBD1 (6 bases). The CDR3 has 12 amino acids. V lost 7 bases and J 12 bases, leaving 18 bases between the germline ends. The germline gives CDR1 SNHLY, CDR2 FYNNEI. The CDR3 sequence: CASMKDSSGNTF. The CDR3 bases are TGTGCCAGCATGAAGGACAGCTCTGGAAACACCTTC.

V gene TRBV5-1 combines with J gene TRBJ2-5, with no clear D. The CDR3 runs 16 residues. V lost 0 bases and J lost 0, with 12 bases in between. The germline gives CDR1 SGHRS, CDR2 YFSETQ. CDR3 protein: CASSLAQIIDQETQYF. The CDR3 bases are TGCGCCAGCAGCTTGGCCCAGATAATTGACCAAGAGACCCAGTACTTC.

This clonotype is a singleton in its sample. Compared with germline, one end of the junction differs, possibly owing to a read error. This chain's CDR3 is CASSQDQLYNSPLHF. CDR3 nucleotide sequence: TGTGCCAGCAGCCAAGATCAACTTTATAATTCACCCCTCCACTTT. V usage is TRBV5-1 and J usage is TRBJ1-6; D uncertain. Germline CDR1 and CDR2: SGHRS and YFSETQ. The CDR3 runs 15 residues.

The V and J genes are TRBV5-6 and TRBJ2-5; TRBD1 matches 8 bases. Germline V CDR1 and CDR2: SGHDT, YYEEEE. Trimming took 5 bases from V and 1 from J; bases not matched to a gene: 13. The CDR3 length is 17 residues. The CDR3 DNA follows: TGTGCCAGCAGTTCCCTGGGGCAGGGGGCTCTCCAAGAGACCCAGTACTTC. Protein sequence: CASSSLGQGALQETQYF.

This clonotype has at least ten counts. V and J are TRBV27 and TRBJ1-2, with D hard to call. Germline assignment: CDR1 MNHEY and CDR2 SMNVEV (reference sequence). The V and J ends lost 6 bases and 4 bases respectively, with 18 bases between them. The CDR3 runs to 15 residues. The DNA of the CDR3 is TGTGCCAGCAGCCCCTTGACGGGAGTCACCTATGGCTACACCTTC. Translation gives CASSPLTGVTYGYTF.

The CDR3: CASSLAANRGANVLTF. CDR3 sequence (DNA): TGCGCCAGCAGCTTGGCGGCCAATCGGGGGGCCAACGTCCTGACTTTC. The chain joins TRBV5-1 to TRBJ2-6; D is uncertain. The germline gives CDR1 SGHRS, CDR2 YFSETQ. This CDR3 has 16 amino acids. Trimming cost V 0 bases and J 4 bases, with 11 bases left between them. The variable domain in full, with the rest retrieved from reference TRBV5-1 and TRBJ2-6, is KAGVTQTPRYLIKTRGQQVTLSCSPISGHRSVSWYQQTPGQGLQFLFEYFSETQRNKGNFPGRFSGRQFSNSRSEMNVSTLELGDSALYLCASSLAANRGANVLTFGAGSRLTVL.

In this sample, this clonotype turned up many times. The chain couples TRBV10-2 to TRBJ2-5; no clear D. This CDR3 spans 16 amino acids. V lost 3 bases, J lost 5 bases, and 19 bases lay in between. The V gene's germline CDR1 is WSHSY and CDR2 SAAADI. CDR3 in amino acids: CASSDLGRSIKETQYF. The CDR3 DNA follows: TGCGCCAGCAGTGATCTCGGACGATCGATCAAGGAGACCCAGTACTTC.